What follows describes a single TCR beta chain. The study pooled second doses at about 4 or about 12 weeks. These data come from a study of T cell responses to AZD1222 COVID-19 vaccine. CDR1 is LNHNV and CDR2 is YYDKDF in the germline V gene (reference sequence). This CDR3 has 15 amino acids. The germline V and J ends were trimmed by 3 bases and 0 bases, with 12 bases remaining between them. TCRdb keeps only in-frame clones here, not all; method: immunoSEQ multiplex PCR. The table records roughly 100,000 clones, about nine tenths of them present only once. The clonotype originates from an adult who received the AZD1222 COVID-19 vaccine. V usage is TRBV15 and J usage is TRBJ2-7, with D maybe TRBD1 (6 bases). The sequencing here drew on peripheral blood, taken 28 days after the second AZD1222 dose. This CDR3 is CATSRDSTGSYEQYF. In DNA form, the CDR3 reads TGTGCCACCAGCAGGGACAGTACGGGCTCCTACGAGCAGTACTTC.